This T cell receptor beta chain was captured by sequencing in a study of CD8 T cells in Susac syndrome. High-throughput TCR beta sequencing covered peripheral CD8+ and CD4+ T cells. It was negative isolation that provided the CD8+ and CD4+ T cells, whereas TEMRA cells were enriched by FACS. V was pared by 0 bases and J by 3 bases, with 9 bases of the junction left unmatched. Germline V CDR1 and CDR2: MNHEY, SMNVEV (reference sequence). The CDR3 spans 18 residues. It was with random hexamers that 0.5 to 1 ug RNA was reverse transcribed. The CDR3 of TCR beta was amplified by immunoSEQ multiplex PCR across 54 Vbeta and 13 Jbeta. TCRdb fed the immunoSEQ multiplex PCR reads into MiXCR, producing one record per CDR3 protein. The repertoire holds 200,000 to 250,000 distinct CDR3 sequences, with roughly 90% as singletons.

This clonotype originated in a human donor with multiple sclerosis. J is TRBJ2-7 and V is TRBV27, with 12 bases lining up with TRBD2. The sequencing sample was made of CD8+ T cells from PBMCs. In nucleotides, the CDR3 is TGTGCCAGCAGTTTATCGACCCCGACTAGCGGGGGCTTCTACGAGCAGTACTTC. As protein: CASSLSTPTSGGFYEQYF.